This TCR beta chain was identified during a study of blood T cells in healthy people across ages. Findings of the study overall: Higher diversity and more naive CD4+ cells were features of long-lived donors, compared to aged donors.

There are 14 residues in the CDR3. Germline assignment: CDR1 SGHRS and CDR2 YFSETQ. V was trimmed by 4 bases and J by 5 bases, leaving 13 bases between them. Only a few counts were recorded for this clonotype. What it recognizes is unknown. Primed by a sample-barcoded 5' primer and a J-beta primer mix, a second PCR proceeded for roughly 6 to 12 cycles. Each CDR3 protein is one row after TCRdb ran MiXCR on the 5' RACE reads. The sample shows hundreds of thousands of distinct CDR3 sequences, 49% of them seen only once. This receptor was identified in a woman aged 55-69 years in good health. The sequencing input was blood. The chain carries TRBV5-1 and TRBJ1-5; no reliable D call. CDR3 protein: CASSPDEGHQPQHF. Written as DNA, the CDR3 is TGCGCCAGCAGCCCGGACGAGGGCCATCAGCCCCAGCATTTT. Supplemented by reference TRBV5-1 and TRBJ1-5, the full variable domain reads KAGVTQTPRYLIKTRGQQVTLSCSPISGHRSVSWYQQTPGQGLQFLFEYFSETQRNKGNFPGRFSGRQFSNSRSEMNVSTLELGDSALYLCASSPDEGHQPQHFGDGTRLSIL.